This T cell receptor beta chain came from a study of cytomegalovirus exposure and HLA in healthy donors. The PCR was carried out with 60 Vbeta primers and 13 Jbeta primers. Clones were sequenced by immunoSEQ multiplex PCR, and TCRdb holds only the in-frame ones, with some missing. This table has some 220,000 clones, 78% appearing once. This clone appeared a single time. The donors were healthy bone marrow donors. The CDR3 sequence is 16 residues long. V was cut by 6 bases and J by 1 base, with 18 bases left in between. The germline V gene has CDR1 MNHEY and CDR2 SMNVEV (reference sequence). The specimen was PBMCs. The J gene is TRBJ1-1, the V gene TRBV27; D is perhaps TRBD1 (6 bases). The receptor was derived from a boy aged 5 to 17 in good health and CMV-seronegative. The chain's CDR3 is CASSRAWGGPNTEAFF. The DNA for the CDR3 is TGTGCCAGCAGCCGAGCTTGGGGGGGGCCGAACACTGAAGCTTTCTTT.